This note documents a single TCR beta chain sequence. The antigen it recognizes is unknown. No base quality information exists; no much larger clone differs at one position. This sample was taken from a study of T cell clonotyping in hematopoietic cell transplantation (dated by TCRdb to about 2021). Notes on the research overall: Pretransplant recipient samples were obtained after cytoreduction. In the study, some 140 blood samples were gathered from a few dozen consecutive transplant recipients and their related donors. Patients were recruited between late 2015 and 2017 and followed until September 2020 or death.

The cysteine opens and the phenylalanine closes a CDR3 of 15 amino acids. The retained sequence is limited to the CDR3, 45 bases, with the frame set at the first base. In the germline V gene, CDR1 corresponds to MGHDK and CDR2 to SYGVNS. Trimmed from V: 5 bases; trimmed from J: 1 base; junction bases lacking a gene match: 2. Taken with the paper, the label for time point translates to: recipient sample about 28 days before transplant, after cytoreduction. Recipient blood was collected about 28 days before transplant and at days 30, 100 and 180 after transplant. Nuclei Lysis Solution was used to extract genomic DNA from fresh or cryopreserved unfractionated peripheral blood mononuclear cells. The immunoSEQ assay, a bias-controlled multiplex PCR using V- and J-specific primers, was used to amplify TCR beta CDR3 regions from genomic DNA. A second PCR step added a proprietary barcode and Illumina adapter sequences to the CDR3 amplicons. CDR3 libraries were sequenced on an Illumina MiSeq instrument. Under the source paper's analysis protocol: Export and quality control were done with immunoSEQ Analyzer 3.0, while downstream analyses used R Bioconductor and Immunarch. Only productive rearrangements within the normalized downsampled data set were used in the calculation of repertoire metrics. In the normalized cohort, a clonotype counted as pathologically expanded if the clonotype was larger than 5 templates. The Inverse Simpson Index served as the measure of repertoire diversity. To capture all clonotypes, the CMV-specificity analyses were run on the non-normalized data set. In TCRdb, the immuneACCESS table is reduced to in-frame sequences with V and J assigned. These tables do not hold every clone; where another copy was compared, an unresolved V gene accounts for under half, and the others remain unexplained. V and J calls and clone size are given by that table; D and trimming were obtained from the DNA. The sample data list fewer than 50,000 clones, and approximately 90% of these were observed just once. The ten largest clones take up 5.9% of the sample.

Study-wide findings and limitations: Broader TCR repertoire diversity after transplant was predicted by Inverse Simpson Index values from donors and from recipients before transplant. Just a small fraction of recipient repertoires overlapped with donor repertoires, and more than 95% appeared de novo at the given depth. Recipient TCR diversity fell after transplant, with pathologically expanded clonotypes rising progressively from day 30 to day 180. Sample size was limited, and cells were not sorted, so CD4 and CD8 repertoire contributions could not be separated.

Material: peripheral blood mononuclear cells, obtained before stem cell transplant. This TCR was recovered from a man in his fifties or sixties with biphenotypic leukemia. Some clones in this sample may be carry-over from other donors' samples. Recombination linked TRBV25-1 to TRBJ2-6, and 7 bases in between align with TRBD1. The sequenced DNA is TGTGCCAGCAGTACGACAGGGTCTGGGGCCAACGTCCTGACTTTC. This gives the protein CASSTTGSGANVLTF.